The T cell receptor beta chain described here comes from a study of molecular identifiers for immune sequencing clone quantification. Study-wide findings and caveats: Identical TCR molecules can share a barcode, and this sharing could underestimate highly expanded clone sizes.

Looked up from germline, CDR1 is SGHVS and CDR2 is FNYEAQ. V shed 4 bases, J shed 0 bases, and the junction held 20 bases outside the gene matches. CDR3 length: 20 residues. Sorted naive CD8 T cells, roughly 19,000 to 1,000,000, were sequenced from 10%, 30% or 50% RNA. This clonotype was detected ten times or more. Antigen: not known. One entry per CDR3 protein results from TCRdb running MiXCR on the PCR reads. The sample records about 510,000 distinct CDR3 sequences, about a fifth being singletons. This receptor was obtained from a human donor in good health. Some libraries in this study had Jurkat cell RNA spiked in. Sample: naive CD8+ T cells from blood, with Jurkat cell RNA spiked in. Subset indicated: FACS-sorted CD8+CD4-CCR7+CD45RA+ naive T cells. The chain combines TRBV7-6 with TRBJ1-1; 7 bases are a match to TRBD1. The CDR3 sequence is CASSSQVQGQLVEVNTEAFF. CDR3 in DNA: TGTGCCAGCAGCTCACAAGTCCAGGGACAGTTAGTAGAAGTGAACACTGAAGCTTTCTTT.